This T cell receptor (beta chain) was sequenced during a study of beta chain features in type 1 diabetes. Looking at the study overall: Analysis included around 110,000,000 sorted cells drawn from all samples. General study results and limits: Sampled from patients, naive, central memory and Treg TCRB repertoires appeared more similar than those sampled from healthy donors. Significant though moderate, a shortening of TCRB CDR3s appeared in all four CD4+ subsets of Type 1 diabetes patients.

Points on this clone: What it binds is unknown.

Every bit of the isolated RNA underwent reverse transcription, so sequencing read expressed TCRB transcripts. Sequencing was performed with immunoSEQ multiplex PCR; in TCRdb, only in-frame clones are kept and a portion is missing. The sample contains hundreds of thousands of clones, more than 13% of which appear only once. This CDR3 spans 17 amino acids. Germline values: CDR1 MGHDK, CDR2 SYGVNS. V was trimmed by 3 bases and J by 2 bases, leaving 17 bases between them. This TCR derives from a man aged 18 to 29 with type 1 diabetes. The chain is built from TRBV25-1 and TRBJ1-5; D remains unclear. Sequences were obtained from naive CD4+ T cells from blood. The CDR3 nucleotides read TGTGCCAGCAGTGAGGGCCAAGTAGGCATTGGCAATCAGCCCCAGCATTTT. It is translated as CASSEGQVGIGNQPQHF.